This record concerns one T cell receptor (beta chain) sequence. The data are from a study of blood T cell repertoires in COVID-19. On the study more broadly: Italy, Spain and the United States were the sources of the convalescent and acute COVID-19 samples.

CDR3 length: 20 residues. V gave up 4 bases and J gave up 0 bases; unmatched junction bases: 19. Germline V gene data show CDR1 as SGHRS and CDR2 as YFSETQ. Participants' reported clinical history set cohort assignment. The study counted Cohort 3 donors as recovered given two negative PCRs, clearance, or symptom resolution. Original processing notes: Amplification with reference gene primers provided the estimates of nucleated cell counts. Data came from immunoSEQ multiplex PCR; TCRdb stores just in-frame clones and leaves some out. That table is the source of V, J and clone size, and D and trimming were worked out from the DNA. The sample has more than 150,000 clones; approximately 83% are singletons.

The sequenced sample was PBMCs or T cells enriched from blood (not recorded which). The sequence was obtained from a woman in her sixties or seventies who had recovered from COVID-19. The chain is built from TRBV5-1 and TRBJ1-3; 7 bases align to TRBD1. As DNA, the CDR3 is TGCGCCAGCAGCCTGCATTCCCGGACAGGCCTTAGGGGCTCTGGAAACACCATATATTTT. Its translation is CASSLHSRTGLRGSGNTIYF.